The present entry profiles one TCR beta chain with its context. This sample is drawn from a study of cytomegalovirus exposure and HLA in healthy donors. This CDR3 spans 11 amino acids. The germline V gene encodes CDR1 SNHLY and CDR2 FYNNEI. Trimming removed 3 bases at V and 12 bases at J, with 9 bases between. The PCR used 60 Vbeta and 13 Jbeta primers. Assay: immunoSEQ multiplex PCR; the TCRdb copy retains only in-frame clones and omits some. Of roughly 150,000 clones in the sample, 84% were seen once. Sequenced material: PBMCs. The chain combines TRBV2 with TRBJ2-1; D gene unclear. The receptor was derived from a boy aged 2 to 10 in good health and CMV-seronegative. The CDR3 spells CASSDRFAQFF. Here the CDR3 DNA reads TGTGCCAGCAGTGACCGGTTCGCGCAGTTCTTC.